This record covers a single T cell receptor beta chain. As originally analysed: Cell counts per sample came from amplifying reference gene primers. Clones were sequenced by immunoSEQ multiplex PCR, and TCRdb holds only the in-frame ones, with some missing. D and trimming were read from the DNA, whereas the V and J calls and clone size are those reported in that table. Among 95,000 to 110,000 clones listed, roughly 90% were seen once. The CDR3 runs 15 residues. Germline V gives CDR1 MNHEY, CDR2 SVGEGT. V dropped 5 bases and J dropped 4; count of bases not matched to a gene: 10. This entry comes from a study of blood T cell repertoires in COVID-19. Overall study: Italy, Spain and the United States were the sources of the convalescent and acute COVID-19 samples. Sources were T cells, B-cell-depleted T cells, or PBMCs; the material itself was cDNA or gDNA.

This TCR was recovered from an elderly woman in a cohort sampled during active COVID-19. This chain uses TRBV6-2 or TRBV6-3 with TRBJ2-7; 8 bases fit TRBD1. Sample: peripheral blood. The CDR3 loop reads CASSLDRGYLYEQYF. In DNA, the CDR3 is TGTGCCAGCAGTCTCGACAGGGGCTACCTTTACGAGCAGTACTTC.